This TCR beta chain stems from a study of CD8 T cells in ankylosing spondylitis. Study-level points and caveats: Reports of some motif variants in reactive arthritis synovial fluid and blood predate this one. A TCR beta motif of 7 or 8 highly homologous variants appeared characteristic of ankylosing spondylitis blood.

TCRdb re-analysed the 5' RACE reads in MiXCR, keeping a single row per CDR3 protein. The profile shows approximately 140,000 distinct CDR3 sequences, under 45% of them singletons. Note on this clonotype: What it binds is unknown.

The CDR3 totals 17 residues. Germline loops: CDR1 KGHSH, CDR2 LQKENI. The junction had 15 bases not matched to a gene; V was cut back by 3 bases and J by 10 bases. The chain is built from TRBV18 and TRBJ1-6, with TRBD1 identical over 7 bases. This TCR derives from a male donor with ankylosing spondylitis. What was sequenced was synovial fluid, either unsorted or a sorted T cell fraction (not recorded which). CDR3 sequence reads: CASSPRRRQGGRSPLHF. In nucleotides, the CDR3 is TGTGCCAGCTCACCGAGGCGCCGACAGGGCGGCAGATCACCCCTCCACTTT.